This T cell receptor beta chain was profiled in a study of blood T cells in healthy people across ages. Trimming took off 7 bases at V and 1 base at J, with 13 bases between the two ends. The germline gives CDR1 ENHRY, CDR2 SYGVKD. There are 14 residues in the CDR3. Study results and caveats: Naive CD4+ cells and diversity were both higher in long-lived donors than in aged donors.

Through a sample-barcoded 5' primer and a J-beta primer mix, a second PCR was run for about 6 to 12 cycles. MiXCR, run by TCRdb on the 5' RACE reads, gives a single entry per CDR3 protein. There are roughly 720,000 distinct CDR3 sequences in the sample; 53% occur only once, and approximately 41% lies in the top ten. Concerning this clonotype: Its specificity is not known.

The V gene is TRBV10-3, the J gene TRBJ1-1, with D unclear. The sample was blood. This clonotype was sampled from a man of 80 years or more in good health. DNA of the CDR3: TGTGCCATCAAGTCTAACACGGCGAACACTGAAGCTTTCTTT. Residues: CAIKSNTANTEAFF.